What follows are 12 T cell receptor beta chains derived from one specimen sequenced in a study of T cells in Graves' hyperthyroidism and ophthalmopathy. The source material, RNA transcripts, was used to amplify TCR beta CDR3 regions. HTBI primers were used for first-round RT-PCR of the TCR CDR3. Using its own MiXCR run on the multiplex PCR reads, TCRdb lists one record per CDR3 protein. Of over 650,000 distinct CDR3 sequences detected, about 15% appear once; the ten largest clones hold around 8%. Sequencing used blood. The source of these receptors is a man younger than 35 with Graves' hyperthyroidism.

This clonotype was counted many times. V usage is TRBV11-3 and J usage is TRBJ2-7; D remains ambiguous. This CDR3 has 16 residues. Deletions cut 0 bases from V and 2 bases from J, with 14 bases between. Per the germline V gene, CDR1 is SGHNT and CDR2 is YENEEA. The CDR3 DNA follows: TGTGCCAGCAGCTTAGACTCGGGTAGTGGAGCCTACGAGCAGTACTTC. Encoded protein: CASSLDSGSGAYEQYF.

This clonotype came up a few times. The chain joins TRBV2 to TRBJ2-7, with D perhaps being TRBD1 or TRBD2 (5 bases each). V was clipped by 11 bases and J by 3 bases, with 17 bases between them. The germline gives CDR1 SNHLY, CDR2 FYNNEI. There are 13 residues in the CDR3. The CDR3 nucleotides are TGTGCCGGGGCGCGAGGGATTCTCTACGAGCAGTACTTC. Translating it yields CAGARGILYEQYF.

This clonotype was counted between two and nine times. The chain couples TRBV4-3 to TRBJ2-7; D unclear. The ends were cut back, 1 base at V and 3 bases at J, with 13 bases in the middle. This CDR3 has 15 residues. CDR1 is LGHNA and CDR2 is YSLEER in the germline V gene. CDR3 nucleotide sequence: TGCGCCAGCAGCCAAGTCGGGCAGCTTTACTACGAGCAGTACTTC. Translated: CASSQVGQLYYEQYF.

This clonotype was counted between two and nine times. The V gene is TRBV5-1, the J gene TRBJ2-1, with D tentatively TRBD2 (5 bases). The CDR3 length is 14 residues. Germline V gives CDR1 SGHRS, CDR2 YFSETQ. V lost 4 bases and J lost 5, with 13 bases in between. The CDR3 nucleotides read TGCGCCAGCAGCCCAGGAGGACTCCACAATGAGCAGTTCTTC. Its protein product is CASSPGGLHNEQFF.

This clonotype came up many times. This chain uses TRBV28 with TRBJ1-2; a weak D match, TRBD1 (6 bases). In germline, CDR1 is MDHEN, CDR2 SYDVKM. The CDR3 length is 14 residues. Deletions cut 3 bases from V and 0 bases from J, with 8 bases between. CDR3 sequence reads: CASSFQGPNYGYTF. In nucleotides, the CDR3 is TGTGCCAGCAGTTTCCAGGGGCCTAACTATGGCTACACCTTC.

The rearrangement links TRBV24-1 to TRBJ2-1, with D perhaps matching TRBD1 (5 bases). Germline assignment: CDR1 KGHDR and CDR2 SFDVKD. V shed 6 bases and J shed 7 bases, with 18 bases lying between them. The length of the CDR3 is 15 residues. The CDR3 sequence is CATSLGTQGWNEQFF. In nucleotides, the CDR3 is TGTGCCACCAGTCTCGGAACGCAGGGTTGGAATGAGCAGTTCTTC.

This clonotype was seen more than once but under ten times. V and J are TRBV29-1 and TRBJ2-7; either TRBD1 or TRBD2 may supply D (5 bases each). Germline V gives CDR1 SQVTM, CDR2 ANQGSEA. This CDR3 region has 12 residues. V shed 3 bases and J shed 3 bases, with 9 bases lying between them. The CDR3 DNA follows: TGCAGCGTTGAGATGGGGGTCTACGAGCAGTACTTC. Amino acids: CSVEMGVYEQYF.

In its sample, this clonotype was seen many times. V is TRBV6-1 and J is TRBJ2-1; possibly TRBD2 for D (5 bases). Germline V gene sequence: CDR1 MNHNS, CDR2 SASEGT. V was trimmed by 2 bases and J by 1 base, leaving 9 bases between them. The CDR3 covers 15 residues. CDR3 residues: CASSENPGSYNEQFF. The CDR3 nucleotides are TGTGCCAGCAGTGAAAATCCGGGGTCCTACAATGAGCAGTTCTTC.

The CDR3 DNA is TGTGCCAGCAGTTCTCATGGCGAGCGCTACGAGCAGTACTTC. It codes for CASSSHGERYEQYF. This chain links TRBV6-5 with TRBJ2-7; no definite D call. Between the trimmed V and J ends, which lost 4 bases and 3 bases, there was a span of 13 bases. Germline assignment: CDR1 MNHEY and CDR2 SVGAGI. The CDR3 has 14 amino acids.

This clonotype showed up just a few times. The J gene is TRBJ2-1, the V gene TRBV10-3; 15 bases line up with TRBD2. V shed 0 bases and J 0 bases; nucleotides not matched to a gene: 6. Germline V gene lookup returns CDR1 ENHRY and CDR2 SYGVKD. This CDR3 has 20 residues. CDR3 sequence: CAISESAGLAGGPSYNEQFF. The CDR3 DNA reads TGTGCCATCAGTGAGTCAGCGGGACTAGCGGGAGGCCCCTCCTACAATGAGCAGTTCTTC.

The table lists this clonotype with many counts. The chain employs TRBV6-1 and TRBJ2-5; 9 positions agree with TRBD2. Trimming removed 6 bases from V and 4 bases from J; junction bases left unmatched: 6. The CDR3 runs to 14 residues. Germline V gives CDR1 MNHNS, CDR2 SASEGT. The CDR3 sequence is CASRTSGNIETQYF. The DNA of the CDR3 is TGTGCCAGCAGGACTAGCGGAAATATAGAGACCCAGTACTTC.

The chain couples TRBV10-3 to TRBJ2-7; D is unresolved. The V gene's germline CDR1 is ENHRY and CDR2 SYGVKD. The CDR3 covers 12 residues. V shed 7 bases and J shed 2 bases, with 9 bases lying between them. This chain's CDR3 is CAITTNTYEQYF. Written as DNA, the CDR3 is TGTGCCATCACCACCAATACCTACGAGCAGTACTTC.